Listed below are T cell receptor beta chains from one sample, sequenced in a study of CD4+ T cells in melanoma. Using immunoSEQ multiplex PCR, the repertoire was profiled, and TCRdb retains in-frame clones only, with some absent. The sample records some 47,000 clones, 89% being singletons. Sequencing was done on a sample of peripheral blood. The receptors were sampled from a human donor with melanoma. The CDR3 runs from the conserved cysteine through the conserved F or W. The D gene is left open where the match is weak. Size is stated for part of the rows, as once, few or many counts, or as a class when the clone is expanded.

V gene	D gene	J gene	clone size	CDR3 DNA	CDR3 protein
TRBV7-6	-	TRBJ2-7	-	TGTGCCAGCAGCTTAAGGGGCGAGACGGGGGAGCAGTACTTC	CASSLRGETGEQYF
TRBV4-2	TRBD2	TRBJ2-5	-	TGTGCCAGCAGCCAAGATCGAGGTAGCGGGGAAGAGACCCAGTACTTC	CASSQDRGSGEETQYF
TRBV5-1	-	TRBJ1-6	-	TGCGCCAGCAGCTTGGTAGCGGGGGCAAATAATTCACCCCTCCACTTT	CASSLVAGANNSPLHF
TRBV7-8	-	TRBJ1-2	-	TGTGCCAGCAGCTCCTACAGGGATGGCTACACCTTC	CASSSYRDGYTF
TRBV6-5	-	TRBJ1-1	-	TGTGCCAGCAGGCAACAAGCTTGGGGGAACACTGAAGCTTTCTTT	CASRQQAWGNTEAFF
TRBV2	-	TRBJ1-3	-	TGTGCCGAGGGTCGGTTCTCTGGAAACACCATATATTTT	CAEGRFSGNTIYF
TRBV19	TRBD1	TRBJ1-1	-	TGTGCCAGTAGCCGACACACAGGGGCCGGAACTGAAGCTTTCTTT	CASSRHTGAGTEAFF
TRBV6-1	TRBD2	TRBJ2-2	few	TGTGCCAGCTCCGGGGGGGCGAGTAACACCGGGGAGCTGTTTTTT	CASSGGASNTGELFF
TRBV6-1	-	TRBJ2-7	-	TGTGCCAGCAGTGAAAGCCAGCGAGGGAACGAGCAGTACTTC	CASSESQRGNEQYF
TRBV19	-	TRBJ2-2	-	TGTGCCAGTAGATCGGGCAGGGCTGACACCGGGGAGCTGTTTTTT	CASRSGRADTGELFF
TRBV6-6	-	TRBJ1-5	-	TGTGCCAGCAGTTTAGGACAGTTCAATCAGCCCCAGCATTTT	CASSLGQFNQPQHF
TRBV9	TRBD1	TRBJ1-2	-	TGTGCCAGCAGGGGGACAGGGGGAGGCTACACCTTC	CASRGTGGGYTF
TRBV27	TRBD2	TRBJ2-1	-	TGTGCCAGCAGCCCCCCTCGACTAGCCCCTCTCTACAATGAGCAGTTCTTC	CASSPPRLAPLYNEQFF
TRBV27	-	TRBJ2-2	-	TGTGCCAGCAGCCCCCAAAGAGGGACCGGGGAGCTGTTTTTT	CASSPQRGTGELFF
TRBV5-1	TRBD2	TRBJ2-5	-	TGCGCCAGCAGCTCCGGGACTAGCGGGGAGACCCAGTACTTC	CASSSGTSGETQYF
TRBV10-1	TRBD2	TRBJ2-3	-	TGCGCCAGCAGTGAGTCGAACAGCGGGGGCCGGTCGCAGTATTTT	CASSESNSGGRSQYF
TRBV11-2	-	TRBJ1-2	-	TGTGCCAGCAGTTGGACAGATCCCTATGGCTACACCTTC	CASSWTDPYGYTF
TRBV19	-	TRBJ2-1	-	TGTGCCAGTAGTATAAGGTTAGGTGAGCAGTTCTTC	CASSIRLGEQFF
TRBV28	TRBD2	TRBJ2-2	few	TGTGCCAGCATGTGGGCTAGCGGGGGGACGAACACCGGGGAGCTGTTTTTT	CASMWASGGTNTGELFF
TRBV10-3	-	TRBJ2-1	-	TGTGCCATCAGTGTTGAACAGGGCAGTGAGCAGTTCTTC	CAISVEQGSEQFF
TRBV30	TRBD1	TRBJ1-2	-	TGTGCCTGGAGTGCACAGGGGGCCTATGGCTACACCTTC	CAWSAQGAYGYTF
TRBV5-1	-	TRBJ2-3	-	TGCGCCAGCAGATTCGGGGGGCCGACAGATACGCAGTATTTT	CASRFGGPTDTQYF
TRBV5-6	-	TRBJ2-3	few	TGTGCCAGCAGCTTGATGGAATTCCGCACAGATACGCAGTATTTT	CASSLMEFRTDTQYF
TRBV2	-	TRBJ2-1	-	TGTGCCAGCAACCCCTTCGGCCAGAACAATGAGCAGTTCTTC	CASNPFGQNNEQFF
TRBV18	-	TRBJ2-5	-	TGTGCCAGCTCATACGACGGTGACACCCAGTACTTC	CASSYDGDTQYF
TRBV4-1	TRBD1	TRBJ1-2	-	TGCGCCAGCAGCCCCGGAAGGGGGCTTTATGGCTACACCTTC	CASSPGRGLYGYTF
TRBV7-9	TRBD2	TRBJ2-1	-	TGTGCCAGCAGCTTACGGGGGGTCTCTGGCGGGGGGCGGAACAATGAGCAGTTCTTC	CASSLRGVSGGGRNNEQFF
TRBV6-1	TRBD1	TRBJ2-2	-	TGTGCCAGCCCAGGGACAGGGAACACCGGGGAGCTGTTTTTT	CASPGTGNTGELFF
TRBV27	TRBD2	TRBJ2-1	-	TGTGCCAGCAGTCCCGCACCGGGGGGCTCCTACAATGAGCAGTTCTTC	CASSPAPGGSYNEQFF
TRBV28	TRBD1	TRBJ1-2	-	TGTGCCAGCAGCAATAGCGACAGGGACGTCTGGGGCTACACCTTC	CASSNSDRDVWGYTF
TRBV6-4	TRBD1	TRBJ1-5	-	TGTGCCAGCAGTGACTCGAAGGTATGGGGACAGGGGTATAGCAATCAGCCCCAGCATTTT	CASSDSKVWGQGYSNQPQHF
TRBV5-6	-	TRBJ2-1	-	TGTGCCAGCAGCTCAGGCTTCTACAATGAGCAGTTCTTC	CASSSGFYNEQFF
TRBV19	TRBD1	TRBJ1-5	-	TGTGCCAGTAGTACCGGGACAGGGGCCAATCAGCCCCAGCATTTT	CASSTGTGANQPQHF
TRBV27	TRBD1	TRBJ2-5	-	TGTGCCAGCAGTTTAGTGGGACAGGGGGCCCCTTTACAAGAGACCCAGTACTTC	CASSLVGQGAPLQETQYF